Below, 27 T cell receptor beta chains from the same sample are listed, as sequenced in a study of beta chain features in type 1 diabetes. Antigen specificity for these receptors is unknown. Whole-study findings and limits: There was a moderate but significant shortening of TCRB CDR3s in all four CD4+ subsets of Type 1 diabetes patients.

All of the isolated RNA was reverse transcribed, so expressed TCRB transcripts were sequenced. Sequencing used immunoSEQ multiplex PCR; TCRdb keeps in-frame clones, though not all of them. The profile shows some 370,000 clones, about 10% of them singletons. The sample taken for sequencing was central memory CD4+ T cells from blood. These TCRs come from a man aged 25 to 40 with type 1 diabetes.

This clone showed up just a few times. In nucleotides, the CDR3 is TGTGCCAGTAGTACACCTCCCGGGGCCGAGCAGTACTTC. Translated: CASSTPPGAEQYF. The chain recombines TRBV19 with TRBJ2-5; D is possibly TRBD1 or TRBD2 (5 bases each). The J call may be faulty, since TRBJ2-7 better matches the DNA end. CDR3 length equals 13 residues. The germline CDR1 and CDR2 sequences are LNHDA and SQIVND (reference sequence).

This clone was counted a few times. The V and J genes are TRBV28 and TRBJ2-2; weak D call: TRBD1 (7 bases). CDR3 size: 14 residues. CDR1 is MDHEN, CDR2 SYDVKM, per germline. V was clipped by 8 bases and J by 5 bases, with 15 bases between them. The CDR3 spells CASVVQGRTGELFF. Here the CDR3 DNA reads TGTGCCAGCGTCGTACAGGGGAGGACCGGGGAGCTGTTTTTT.

The chain joins TRBV6-1 to TRBJ2-1; 7 bases agree with TRBD1. CDR3 length equals 11 residues. The V and J ends lost 6 bases and 11 bases, in that order; junction bases with no gene match: 4. Germline assignment: CDR1 MNHNS and CDR2 SASEGT. The CDR3 DNA sequence: TGTGCCAGCAGACTACAGGGGCAGCAGTTCTTC. Translation gives CASRLQGQQFF.

J is TRBJ2-7 and V is TRBV21-1; TRBD2, the table's D call, lacks a check against the DNA. TRBV21-1 is labeled a pseudogene. The length of the CDR3 is 13 residues. The chain's CDR3 is CASRTGTTYEQYF. DNA for the CDR3: TGTGCCAGCAGGACTGGGACTACCTACGAGCAGTACTTC.

A few counts support this clone. The V call is TRBV7-2, the J call TRBJ2-7; D remains unclear. V lost 1 base to trimming and J lost 5 bases, with 6 bases between them. This CDR3 contains 12 residues. The germline V gene has CDR1 SGHTA and CDR2 FQGNSA. As DNA, the CDR3 is TGTGCCAGCAGCTTAGATCTGCACGAGCAGTACTTC. This gives the protein CASSLDLHEQYF.

This clone showed up just a few times. The chain employs TRBV18 and TRBJ2-5; possibly TRBD1 or TRBD2 for D (5 bases each). Between the trimmed V and J ends, which lost 1 base and 5 bases, there was a span of 8 bases. CDR1 and CDR2 from the germline V gene are KGHSH and LQKENI. The CDR3 covers 13 residues. Here the CDR3 reads CASSPRGRETQYF. The CDR3 coding sequence is TGTGCCAGCTCACCACGGGGACGGGAGACCCAGTACTTC.

The chain recombines TRBV11-3 with TRBJ2-3; 8 bases map to TRBD2. The CDR3 consists of 13 residues. Germline trimming cut 4 bases from V and 8 bases from J; bases unmatched to any gene: 5. Germline assignment: CDR1 SGHNT and CDR2 YENEEA. CDR3: CASSSPREATQYF. In DNA, the CDR3 is TGTGCCAGCAGCTCCCCGCGGGAGGCTACGCAGTATTTT.

The table lists this clone with many counts. This sequence joins TRBV9 and TRBJ2-3; possibly TRBD1 for D (5 bases). Trimming took off 3 bases at V and 0 bases at J, with 14 bases between the two ends. CDR1 SGDLS and CDR2 YYNGEE come from the germline V gene. CDR3 length: 16 residues. The DNA for the CDR3 is TGTGCCAGCAGCGACTACAGGTCGGGTAGCACAGATACGCAGTATTTT. Residues: CASSDYRSGSTDTQYF.

This clone was observed a few times. The V gene is TRBV7-2, the J gene TRBJ2-5; 8 bases fit TRBD2. The CDR3 totals 15 residues. Germline CDR1 reads SGHTA; CDR2 reads FQGNSA. V gave up 1 base and J gave up 0 bases; unmatched junction bases: 1. CDR3 DNA: TGTGCCAGCAGCTTAGTTAGCGGGAACCAAGAGACCCAGTACTTC. It yields the protein CASSLVSGNQETQYF.

This chain links TRBV6-1 with TRBJ2-2; 12 bases match TRBD1. The trim removed 4 bases at V and 7 bases at J, leaving 10 bases unmatched. The CDR3 runs to 17 residues. In germline, CDR1 is MNHNS, CDR2 SASEGT. DNA of the CDR3: TGTGCCAGCAGTGTATGGGGCGGGACAGGGGGCTTCGGGGAGCTGTTTTTT. Residues: CASSVWGGTGGFGELFF.

This clone turned up a few times. Written as DNA, the CDR3 is TGTGCCAGCAGCTTAACCCCCCAGGGGATGAACACTGAAGCTTTCTTT. Translation gives CASSLTPQGMNTEAFF. The chain uses TRBV7-3 and TRBJ1-1; TRBD1 is a possible D gene (6 bases). V was cut by 0 bases and J by 0 bases, with 11 bases left in between. This CDR3 comprises 16 residues. From germline, CDR1 is SGHTA and CDR2 FQGTGA.

This clone showed up just a few times. The V and J genes are TRBV11-2 and TRBJ2-1; possible D gene TRBD2, 5 bases. V lost 5 bases to trimming and J lost 0 bases, with 14 bases between them. Germline values: CDR1 SGHAT, CDR2 FQNNGV. The CDR3 has 16 amino acids. The CDR3, as DNA: TGTGCCAGCAGCCAGCACGTTAGCGTCTCCTACAATGAGCAGTTCTTC. Amino acids: CASSQHVSVSYNEQFF.

Notes on this clone: A far larger clone is a single base away, which makes a read error likely. The V gene is TRBV29-1, the J gene TRBJ1-5; D is possibly TRBD1 (5 bases). This CDR3 has 12 amino acids. Germline V gives CDR1 SQVTM, CDR2 ANQGSEA. Trimming left V 6 bases short and J 4 bases short, with 10 bases between. The CDR3 loop is CSVMTVNQPQHF. The CDR3 nucleotides read TGCAGCGTCATGACAGTAAATCAGCCCCAGCATTTT.

This sequence joins TRBV15 and TRBJ1-1, with D unclear. V lost 1 base and J 1 base, leaving 7 bases between the germline ends. Per the germline V gene, CDR1 is LNHNV and CDR2 is YYDKDF (reference sequence). There are 14 residues in the CDR3. The CDR3 is CATSRGNRNTEAFF. CDR3 nucleotides: TGTGCCACCAGCAGAGGGAACAGGAACACTGAAGCTTTCTTT. Supplemented by reference TRBV15 and TRBJ1-1, the full variable domain reads DAMVIQNPRYQVTQFGKPVTLSCSQTLNHNVMYWYQQKSSQAPKLLFHYYDKDFNNEADTPDNFQSRRPNTSFCFLDIRSPGLGDTAMYLCATSRGNRNTEAFFGQGTRLTVV.

CDR3 protein: CASSQEHSGLGDTQYF. CDR3 nucleotide sequence: TGCGCCAGCAGCCAAGAACATAGCGGGTTGGGGGATACGCAGTATTTT. This sequence joins TRBV4-1 and TRBJ2-3; TRBD2 matches at 7 bases. This CDR3 region has 16 residues. Germline V lookup: CDR1 MGHRA, CDR2 YSYEKL. J gave up 6 bases and V 0 bases, and 9 bases lay outside the gene matches.

This clone came up a few times. The V call is TRBV27, the J call TRBJ2-1, with unresolved D. Germline values: CDR1 MNHEY, CDR2 SMNVEV (reference sequence). Between the trimmed V and J ends, which lost 2 bases and 9 bases, there was a span of 11 bases. The CDR3 has 13 amino acids. CDR3 sequence (DNA): TGTGCCAGCAGTTTAAGGCCGTTGGGTGAGCAGTTCTTC. It encodes CASSLRPLGEQFF.

This clone was picked up a small number of times. V gene TRBV28 combines with J gene TRBJ2-7; 8 bases are a match to TRBD1. The CDR3 covers 12 residues. The junction had 5 bases not matched to a gene; V was cut back by 11 bases and J by 2 bases. Germline V gene lookup returns CDR1 MDHEN and CDR2 SYDVKM. CDR3 sequence (DNA): TGTGCCCTAGGGACAGGCCCCTACGAGCAGTACTTC. This encodes CALGTGPYEQYF.

V usage is TRBV6-1 and J usage is TRBJ2-1; TRBD2 matches 10 bases. This CDR3 is built from 15 residues. V lost 7 bases, J lost 10 bases, and 13 bases stayed unmatched. Germline V gene data show CDR1 as MNHNS and CDR2 as SASEGT. The CDR3 loop is CASTTTASGSGEQFF. CDR3 coding DNA: TGTGCCAGCACTACAACGGCTAGCGGGAGCGGGGAGCAGTTCTTC.

This clone was counted between two and nine times. The chain recombines TRBV9 with TRBJ2-2; 8 bases are shared with TRBD2. Trimming took 3 bases from V and 6 from J; bases not matched to a gene: 10. The CDR3 extends over 16 amino acids. Germline V gene data show CDR1 as SGDLS and CDR2 as YYNGEE. CDR3: CASSELGTRWAGELFF. The CDR3 coding sequence is TGTGCCAGCAGCGAACTCGGGACTAGGTGGGCCGGGGAGCTGTTTTTT.

The chain couples TRBV6-4 to TRBJ2-2; the D is unclear. The length of the CDR3 is 15 residues. Deletions cut 4 bases from V and 0 bases from J, with 9 bases between. Germline lookup yields CDR1 MRHNA and CDR2 SNTAGT. CDR3 in DNA: TGTGCCAGCAGTGTAAACCCTGCGAACACCGGGGAGCTGTTTTTT. Translating gives CASSVNPANTGELFF.

The V call is TRBV6-5, the J call TRBJ2-7, with TRBD2 as a possible D gene (5 bases). This CDR3 has 15 residues. Germline V gene lookup returns CDR1 MNHEY and CDR2 SVGAGI. V lost 2 bases and J lost 7, with 18 bases in between. This CDR3 is CASSYSARVAREQYF. CDR3 DNA: TGTGCCAGCAGTTACAGTGCGCGGGTAGCTCGGGAGCAGTACTTC.

This chain connects TRBV28 to TRBJ1-2, with a tentative D call TRBD1 (5 bases). CDR3 length equals 12 residues. V shed 7 bases and J shed 4 bases, with 10 bases lying between them. The germline V gene encodes CDR1 MDHEN and CDR2 SYDVKM. The CDR3 protein is CASNSQGYGYTF. The CDR3 nucleotides read TGTGCCAGCAACTCCCAGGGCTATGGCTACACCTTC.

This clone showed up many times. The gene calls are TRBV29-1 and TRBJ2-5; 8 bases align to TRBD1. The junction had 9 bases not matched to a gene; V was cut back by 4 bases and J by 2 bases. The CDR3 contains 15 residues. Germline CDR1 reads SQVTM; CDR2 reads ANQGSEA. The CDR3 spells CSVGGRQGWQETQYF. The CDR3, as DNA: TGCAGCGTTGGGGGCAGACAGGGGTGGCAAGAGACCCAGTACTTC.

This clone occurred a few times. The rearrangement links TRBV5-1 to TRBJ2-1, with no clear D. Deletions cut 3 bases from V and 5 bases from J, with 9 bases between. Looked up from germline, CDR1 is SGHRS and CDR2 is YFSETQ. The length of the CDR3 is 13 residues. Here the CDR3 reads CASSSWNNNEQFF. As DNA, the CDR3 is TGCGCCAGCAGCTCATGGAATAACAATGAGCAGTTCTTC.

This clone has just a few counts. The V and J genes are TRBV4-2 and TRBJ2-1; D could derive from TRBD1 or TRBD2 (6 bases each). The length of the CDR3 is 14 residues. The germline V gene has CDR1 LGHNA and CDR2 YNFKEQ. The V end lost 2 bases, the J end lost 6 bases, and 11 bases lay between the germline ends. The CDR3 is CASSQRGESNEQFF. In nucleotides, the CDR3 is TGTGCCAGCAGCCAAAGGGGGGAATCCAATGAGCAGTTCTTC.

This clone showed up just a few times. The rearrangement joins TRBV28 to TRBJ2-7; 7 nucleotides line up with TRBD2. Germline loops: CDR1 MDHEN, CDR2 SYDVKM. Losses at the gene ends were 7 bases for V and 2 bases for J; bases not matched to a gene: 8. The CDR3 contains 14 residues. CDR3 nucleotide sequence: TGTGCCAGCACCCTGGGAGGGGACCCCTACGAGCAGTACTTC. Its protein product is CASTLGGDPYEQYF.

This clone was counted many times. The chain combines TRBV4-1 with TRBJ1-2, with a possible D match to TRBD1 (6 bases). The germline V gene has CDR1 MGHRA and CDR2 YSYEKL. The CDR3 has 12 residues. With 4 bases removed from V and 12 bases from J, the gap between germline ends came to 15 bases. The CDR3 loop reads CASSPLGAWHTF. As DNA, the CDR3 is TGCGCCAGCAGCCCTTTGGGGGCATGGCACACCTTC.